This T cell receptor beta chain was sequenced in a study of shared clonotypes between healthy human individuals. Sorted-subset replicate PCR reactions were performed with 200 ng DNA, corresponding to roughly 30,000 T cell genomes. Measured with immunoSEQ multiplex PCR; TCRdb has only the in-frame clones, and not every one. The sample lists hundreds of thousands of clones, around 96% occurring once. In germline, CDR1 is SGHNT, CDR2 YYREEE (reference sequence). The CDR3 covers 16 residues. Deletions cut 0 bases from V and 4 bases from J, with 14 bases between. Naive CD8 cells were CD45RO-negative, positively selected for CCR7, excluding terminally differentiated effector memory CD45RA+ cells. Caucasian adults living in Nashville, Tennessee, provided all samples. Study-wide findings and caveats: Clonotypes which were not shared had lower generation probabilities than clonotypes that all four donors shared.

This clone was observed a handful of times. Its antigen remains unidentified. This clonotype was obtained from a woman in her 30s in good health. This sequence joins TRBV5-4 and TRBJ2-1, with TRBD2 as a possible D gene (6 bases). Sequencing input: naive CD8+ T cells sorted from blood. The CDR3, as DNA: TGTGCCAGCAGCTTGGATTTTAGCGGAGGATACAATGAGCAGTTCTTC. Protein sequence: CASSLDFSGGYNEQFF.